These 8 T cell receptor beta chains share one sample of origin, sequenced in a study of shared clonotypes between healthy human individuals. The method was immunoSEQ multiplex PCR; TCRdb's version includes in-frame clones alone and lacks a portion of them. Here the sample spans a few million clones, roughly 92% being singletons. Sequencing used naive CD4+ T cells from PBMCs. Sample subset: CD45RA+ positively selected. The receptor source for this set is a man younger than 35 in good health. Some clones in this sample may be carry-over from other donors' samples.

This chain joins TRBV19 and TRBJ2-7; D tentatively reads TRBD1 or TRBD2 (5 bases each). The CDR3 has 14 amino acids. The V gene's germline CDR1 is LNHDA and CDR2 SQIVND (reference sequence). V shed 4 bases and J shed 1 base, with 11 bases lying between them. CDR3 sequence (DNA): TGTGCCAGTAGTACCGGGACGGCTTCCTACGAGCAGTACTTC. Amino acids: CASSTGTASYEQYF.

This rearrangement joins TRBV5-6 to TRBJ2-7; D remains ambiguous. Germline loops: CDR1 SGHDT, CDR2 YYEEEE. The CDR3 spans 12 residues. V shed 1 base and J shed 9 bases, with 11 bases lying between them. The CDR3 bases are TGTGCCAGCAGCTTGAGGCGGTCCGGGCAGTACTTC. It encodes CASSLRRSGQYF.

This chain joins TRBV5-1 and TRBJ2-7; D perhaps matches TRBD1 (5 bases). Per germline, CDR1 SGHRS and CDR2 YFSETQ. V was trimmed by 5 bases and J by 0 bases, leaving 12 bases between them. This CDR3 spans 14 amino acids. In DNA, the CDR3 is TGCGCCAGCAGAGACAGCTCCAGCTCCTACGAGCAGTACTTC. This translates into CASRDSSSSYEQYF.

The rearrangement links TRBV7-8 to TRBJ2-3; D ambiguous. Trimming pared 2 bases from V and 3 bases from J, leaving 9 bases between. The V gene's germline CDR1 is SGHVS and CDR2 FQNEAQ. This CDR3 is 14 amino acids long. The DNA for the CDR3 is TGTGCCAGCAGCTTAAGTGGAAGTACAGATACGCAGTATTTT. Its protein is CASSLSGSTDTQYF. Full variable domain (remainder filled in from reference TRBV7-8 and TRBJ2-3): GAGVSQSPRYKVAKRGQDVALRCDPISGHVSLFWYQQALGQGPEFLTYFQNEAQLDKSGLPSDRFFAERPEGSVSTLKIQRTQQEDSAVYLCASSLSGSTDTQYFGPGTRLTVL.

This sequence joins TRBV5-6 and TRBJ2-1, with D perhaps matching TRBD2 (5 bases). Trimming cost V 2 bases and J 8 bases, with 14 bases left between them. The germline CDR1 and CDR2 sequences are SGHDT and YYEEEE. The CDR3 has 14 residues. CDR3 DNA sequence: TGTGCCAGCAGCTTCGGCGGGTTCGGCGATGAGCAGTTCTTC. It codes for CASSFGGFGDEQFF.

The V and J genes are TRBV9 and TRBJ2-7; unclear D gene. The CDR3 totals 15 residues. Trimming took off 2 bases at V and 0 bases at J, with 12 bases between the two ends. Germline CDR1 and CDR2: SGDLS and YYNGEE. The DNA of the CDR3 is TGTGCCAGCAGCGTTTTGGCGGATAGCTCCTACGAGCAGTACTTC. Its translation: CASSVLADSSYEQYF.

This clone is a singleton in its sample. This chain links TRBV11-3 with TRBJ2-1; a weak D match, TRBD2 (5 bases). Germline-derived CDR1 and CDR2 are SGHNT and YENEEA. V dropped 0 bases and J dropped 8 bases, with 14 bases sitting between them. The CDR3 length is 15 residues. The CDR3 is CASSLEQRFSDEQFF. The CDR3 coding sequence is TGTGCCAGCAGCTTAGAACAGCGGTTCTCGGATGAGCAGTTCTTC.

The chain links TRBV27 to TRBJ1-5; D might be TRBD1 (6 bases). The CDR3 consists of 16 residues. Germline CDR1 reads MNHEY; CDR2 reads SMNVEV (reference sequence). V lost 4 bases and J 0 bases, leaving 13 bases between the germline ends. The CDR3 coding sequence is TGTGCCAGCAGTTCACGGACAGTGAATAGCAATCAGCCCCAGCATTTT. Amino acids: CASSSRTVNSNQPQHF.